This T cell receptor (beta chain) is from a study of PD-L1 blockade in urothelial cancer. The wider study: The study started patients on atezolizumab at some point between 2014 and 2016, giving 1,200 mg intravenously every 3 weeks.

Germline CDR1 and CDR2: SNHLY and FYNNEI. The CDR3 spans 19 residues. Trimming took 6 bases from V and 2 from J; bases not matched to a gene: 17. Time point reported: pretreatment peripheral blood. The protocol was immunoSEQ multiplex PCR, while the TCRdb copy is restricted to in-frame clones and leaves out a portion. The sample records about 130,000 clones, approximately 84% being singletons. The receptor was derived from a man in his fifties with urothelial cancer. The chain carries TRBV2 and TRBJ2-4, with 9 nucleotides matching TRBD2. Source: PBMCs, taken around atezolizumab (anti-PD-L1) treatment. CDR3 loop: CASRSWGGRAVVSKNIQYF. The CDR3 DNA is TGTGCCAGCAGGTCTTGGGGCGGGAGGGCCGTCGTCTCCAAAAACATTCAGTACTTC.